The clone carrying this T cell receptor beta chain appeared a single time. The CDR3 is 14 amino acids. V was cut by 1 base and J by 3 bases, with 8 bases left in between. Germline values: CDR1 SGHNT, CDR2 YENEEA. The data originate from a study of blood T cell repertoires in COVID-19. The assay was immunoSEQ multiplex PCR, and TCRdb's table has in-frame clones only and misses some. This sample carries 200,000 to 300,000 clones, around four fifths of them seen once, and the ten largest clones take 6% to 7%. The gene calls are TRBV11-3 and TRBJ2-3, with D tentatively TRBD2 (6 bases). Sequencing was carried out using peripheral blood. This TCR derives from a woman aged 60-70 years with active or convalescent COVID-19. The CDR3 DNA reads as TGTGCCAGCAGCTTAGTGGGGGGAACAGATACGCAGTATTTT. Translation: CASSLVGGTDTQYF.